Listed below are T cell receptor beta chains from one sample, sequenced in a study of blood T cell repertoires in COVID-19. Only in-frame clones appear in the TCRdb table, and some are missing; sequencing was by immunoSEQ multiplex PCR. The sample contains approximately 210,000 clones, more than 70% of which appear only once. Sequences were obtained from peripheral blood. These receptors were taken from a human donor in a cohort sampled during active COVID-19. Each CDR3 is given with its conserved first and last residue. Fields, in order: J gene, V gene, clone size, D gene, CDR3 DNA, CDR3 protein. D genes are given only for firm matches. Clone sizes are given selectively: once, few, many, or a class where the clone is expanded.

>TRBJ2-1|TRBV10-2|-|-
TGCGCCAGCAGTGAGTCGCGACTAGAAAGGAGAAGAAAACACAATGAGCAGTTCTTC
CASSESRLERRRKHNEQFF
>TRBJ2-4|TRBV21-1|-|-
TGTGCCAGCCAAGACACCGGCAAACCTTTAGCCAAAAACATTCAGTACTTC
CASQDTGKPLAKNIQYF
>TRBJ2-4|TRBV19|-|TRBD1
TGTGCCAGTAGTGTGGGACAGGGTGGGAACATTCAGTACTTC
CASSVGQGGNIQYF
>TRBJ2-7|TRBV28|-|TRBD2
TGTGCCAGCAGTTCCCGCCGGAGCGGGGGCGAGCAGTACTTC
CASSSRRSGGEQYF
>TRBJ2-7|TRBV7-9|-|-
TGTGCCAGCAGCTCCGCACGGCAGGGAACCTACGAGCAGTACTTC
CASSSARQGTYEQYF
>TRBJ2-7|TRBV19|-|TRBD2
TGTGCCAGTAGAAGGACTAGCGGTGACTACGAGCAGTACTTC
CASRRTSGDYEQYF
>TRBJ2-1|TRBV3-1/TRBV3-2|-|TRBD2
TGTGCCAGCAGAAACGGATGGGCTAGCGGGAGCAATGAGCAGTTCTTC
CASRNGWASGSNEQFF
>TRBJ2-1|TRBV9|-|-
TGTGCCAGCAGCGTAGGTGGGGCCGACCTGACGGAGCAGTTCTTC
CASSVGGADLTEQFF
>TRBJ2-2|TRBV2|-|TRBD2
TGTGCCAGCAGTGGTAGGCGGGAGATGGGCACCGGGGAGCTGTTTTTT
CASSGRREMGTGELFF
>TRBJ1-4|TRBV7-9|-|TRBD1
TGTGCCAGCAGCTTGTTGGGGACAGGGGATAATGAAAAACTGTTTTTT
CASSLLGTGDNEKLFF
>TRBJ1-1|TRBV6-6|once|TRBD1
TGTGCCAGCAGCGACAGGGGAATGAACACTGAAGCTTTCTTT
CASSDRGMNTEAFF
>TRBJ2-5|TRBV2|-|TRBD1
TGTGCCAGCAGTGTTGGACAGGGAAGGCAGACCCAGTACTTC
CASSVGQGRQTQYF
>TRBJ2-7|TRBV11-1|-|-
TGTGCCAGCAGCTCCGGACTAACAGCCTACGAGCAGTACTTC
CASSSGLTAYEQYF
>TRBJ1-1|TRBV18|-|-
TGTGCCAGCTCACCACCGCGAGGACACCCGAACACTGAAGCTTTCTTT
CASSPPRGHPNTEAFF
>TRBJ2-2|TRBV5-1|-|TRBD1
TGCGCCAGCAGCTTCTGGACAGGGGCGAACACCGGGGAGCTGTTTTTT
CASSFWTGANTGELFF
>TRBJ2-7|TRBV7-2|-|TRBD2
TGTGCCAGCAGCTTACGGACTAGCAACGAGCAGTACTTC
CASSLRTSNEQYF
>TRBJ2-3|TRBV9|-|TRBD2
TGTGCCAGCAGCGTAGCCGCGGGAGCCCCAGATACGCAGTATTTT
CASSVAAGAPDTQYF
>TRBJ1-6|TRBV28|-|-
TGTGCCAGCAGAAAGGGGGGGGCCAGTCAAAATTCACCCCTCCACTTT
CASRKGGASQNSPLHF
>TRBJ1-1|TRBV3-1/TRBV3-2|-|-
TGTGCCAGCAGCCAAGATAGGACAGCCAACACTGAAGCTTTCTTT
CASSQDRTANTEAFF
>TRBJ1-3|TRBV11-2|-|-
TGTGCCAGCAGCGGGGGGTACTCTGGAAACACCATATATTTT
CASSGGYSGNTIYF
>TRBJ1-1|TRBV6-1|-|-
TGTGCCAGCAGTGAACGGTCCGGTTCTGAAGCTTTCTTT
CASSERSGSEAFF
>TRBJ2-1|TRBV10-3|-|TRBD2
TGTGCCACCGTTACTAGCGGGGAAAAGAATGAGCAGTTCTTC
CATVTSGEKNEQFF
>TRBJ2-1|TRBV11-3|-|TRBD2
TGTGCCAGCAGCTCCCACTTAGCGGGTATTAACAATGAGCAGTTCTTC
CASSSHLAGINNEQFF
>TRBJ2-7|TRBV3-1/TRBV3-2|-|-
TGTGCCAGCAGCCAAGAATTCCGATCGGCAGGGGTCCGCTACGAGCAGTACTTC
CASSQEFRSAGVRYEQYF
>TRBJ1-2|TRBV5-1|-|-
TGCGCCAGCAGCTTAGGTTGGGCAGGGGACAACTATGGCTACACCTTC
CASSLGWAGDNYGYTF
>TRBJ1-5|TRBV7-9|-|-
TGTGCCAGCAGCTTAGGGGCAGATAGCAATCAGCCCCAGCATTTT
CASSLGADSNQPQHF
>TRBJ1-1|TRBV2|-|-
TGTGCCAGCAGTACTCACAGGGAGAAAGCTTTCTTT
CASSTHREKAFF
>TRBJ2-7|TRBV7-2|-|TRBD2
TGTGCCAGCAGCTGGACAGCGGGGGGTTACGAGCAGTACTTC
CASSWTAGGYEQYF
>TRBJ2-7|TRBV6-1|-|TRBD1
TGTGCCAGCAGGGAAGGGGGCTGGTACGAGCAGTACTTC
CASREGGWYEQYF
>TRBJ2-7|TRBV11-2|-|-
TGTGCCAGCAGCTTAGAATTGTTCGGTTACGAGCAGTACTTC
CASSLELFGYEQYF
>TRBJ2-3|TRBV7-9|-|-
TGTGCCAGCAGCTCCCTAACAGATACGCAGTATTTT
CASSSLTDTQYF
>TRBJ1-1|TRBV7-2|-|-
TGTGCCAGCAGCTTTCGCGGTAACACTGAAGCTTTCTTT
CASSFRGNTEAFF
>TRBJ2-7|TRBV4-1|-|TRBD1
TGCGCCAGCAGCGAAGGGGGACAGGGGATCAAGCAGTACTTC
CASSEGGQGIKQYF
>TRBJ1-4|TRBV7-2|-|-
TGTGCCAGCAGCTTAGTGGGCCGGGGTAGGAATGAAAAACTGTTTTTT
CASSLVGRGRNEKLFF
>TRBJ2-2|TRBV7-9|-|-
TGTGCCAGCAGAGAAGGGGCGGACGGGGAGCTGTTTTTT
CASREGADGELFF
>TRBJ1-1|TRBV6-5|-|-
TGTGCCAGCAAAATAAGACAGGCCGTGAACACTGAAGCTTTCTTT
CASKIRQAVNTEAFF
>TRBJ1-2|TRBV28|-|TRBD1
TGTGCCAGCAGTTGGGGACAGGTCTATGGCTACACCTTC
CASSWGQVYGYTF
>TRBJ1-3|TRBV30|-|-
TGTGCCTGGAGCGGAGGGGTGGACGCAGGAAACACCATATATTTT
CAWSGGVDAGNTIYF
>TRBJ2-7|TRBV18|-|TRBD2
TGTGCCAGCTCACCAAATAGCGGGGAATACGAGCAGTACTTC
CASSPNSGEYEQYF
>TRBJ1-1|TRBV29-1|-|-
TGCAGCGTTTCCAGGGGCCGCCGAGGAAACACTGAAGCTTTCTTT
CSVSRGRRGNTEAFF
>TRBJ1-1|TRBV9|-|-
TGTGCCAGCAGCGTAAGTCCGAGCACCGAAGCTTTCTTT
CASSVSPSTEAFF
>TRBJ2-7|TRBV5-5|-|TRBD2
TGTGCCAGCAGCTTGGCTACTAGCGACTCGTACTTC
CASSLATSDSYF
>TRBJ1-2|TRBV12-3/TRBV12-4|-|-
TGTGCCAGCAGTTTCACACCCGGGTATGGCTACACCTTC
CASSFTPGYGYTF
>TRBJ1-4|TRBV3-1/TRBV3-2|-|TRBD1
TGTGCCAGCAGCCAAGTCAGCGTACAGGGGGGTGAAAAACTGTTTTTT
CASSQVSVQGGEKLFF
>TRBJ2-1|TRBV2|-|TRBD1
TGTGCCAGCAGTGGGGACAGAGCTTACAATGAGCAGTTCTTC
CASSGDRAYNEQFF
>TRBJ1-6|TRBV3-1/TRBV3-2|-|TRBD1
TGTGCCAGCAGCCAATTGGCGTCAGGGGGATCACCCCTCCACTTT
CASSQLASGGSPLHF
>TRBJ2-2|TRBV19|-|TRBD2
TGTGCCAGTAGTCTAGCGGGAGGGGGGACCGGGGAGCTGTTTTTT
CASSLAGGGTGELFF
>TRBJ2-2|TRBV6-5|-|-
TGTGCCAGCAGTTGGGGCTCGAACACCGGGGAGCTGTTTTTT
CASSWGSNTGELFF
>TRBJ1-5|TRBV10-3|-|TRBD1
TGTGCCATCAGTGGGACAGGGGGCAGGCAGCCCCAGCATTTT
CAISGTGGRQPQHF
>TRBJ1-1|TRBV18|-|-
TGTGCCAGCTCACGAAACAGGGAGATGAACACTGAAGCTTTCTTT
CASSRNREMNTEAFF
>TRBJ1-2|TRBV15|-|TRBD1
TGTGCCACCAGCAGAGATTTGGACAGGGTAGTCGGCTACACCTTC
CATSRDLDRVVGYTF
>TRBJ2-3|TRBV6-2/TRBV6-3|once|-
TGTGCCAGCAGTTATTCTGGTCAGTCTACGCAGTATTTT
CASSYSGQSTQYF
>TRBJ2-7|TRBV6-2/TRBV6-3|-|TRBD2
TGTGCCAGCAGTTACCATCCGACTAGCGGGAACTACGAGCAGTACTTC
CASSYHPTSGNYEQYF
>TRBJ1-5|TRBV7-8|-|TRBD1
TGTGCCAGCAGTACCGGGACAGGGGGCTATCAGCCCCAGCATTTT
CASSTGTGGYQPQHF